Each of the 7 T cell receptor beta chains below was sequenced from the same sample in a study of shared clonotypes between healthy human individuals. Profiled with immunoSEQ multiplex PCR; TCRdb holds only in-frame clones, not every one. The sample lists approximately 2.5 million clones, 93% occurring once. Sequenced sample: naive CD4+ T cells from PBMCs. The subset is: CD45RA+ positively selected. These receptors came from a man between 18 and 35 years old in good health. Some clones in this sample may be carry-over from other donors' samples.

The rearrangement joins TRBV19 to TRBJ1-2; 12 bases match TRBD1. CDR3 length: 19 amino acids. Looked up from germline, CDR1 is LNHDA and CDR2 is SQIVND (reference sequence). The junction had 17 bases not matched to a gene; V was cut back by 7 bases and J by 2 bases. The CDR3 nucleotides read TGTGCCAGTACTAATATACCGGGACAGGGGGCTGTTCTCAACTATGGCTACACCTTC. Amino acids: CASTNIPGQGAVLNYGYTF.

This clone occurred a few times. V usage is TRBV6-4 and J usage is TRBJ1-2; D ambiguous. Per germline, CDR1 MRHNA and CDR2 SNTAGT. V gave up 3 bases and J gave up 7 bases, with 15 bases separating them. The CDR3 totals 14 residues. For the CDR3, the DNA is TGTGCCAGCAGTGAGGACGCCGTCGGATTTGGCTACACCTTC. This encodes CASSEDAVGFGYTF.

The V gene is TRBV27, the J gene TRBJ2-1; TRBD1 is a possible D gene (6 bases). V lost 2 bases and J 3 bases, leaving 11 bases between the germline ends. The CDR3 is 15 amino acids. Germline lookup yields CDR1 MNHEY and CDR2 SMNVEV (reference sequence). The CDR3 DNA reads as TGTGCCAGCAGTTTAAAGGGGGTTCTCTACAATGAGCAGTTCTTC. It translates to CASSLKGVLYNEQFF.

The count of this clone is one. This chain links TRBV7-9 with TRBJ2-1; D unclear. In germline, CDR1 is SEHNR, CDR2 FQNEAQ (reference sequence). This CDR3 has 15 residues. V was shortened by 2 bases and J by 0 bases, with 8 bases between the two germline ends. The CDR3 region has the DNA TGTGCCAGCAGCTTATCGGCGCCCTCCTACAATGAGCAGTTCTTC. This translates into CASSLSAPSYNEQFF. Complete variable domain (other parts from reference TRBV7-9 and TRBJ2-1): DTGVSQNPRHKITKRGQNVTFRCDPISEHNRLYWYRQTLGQGPEFLTYFQNEAQLEKSRLLSDRFSAERPKGSFSTLEIQRTEQGDSAMYLCASSLSAPSYNEQFFGPGTRLTVL.

Here the CDR3 DNA reads TGTGCCAGCAGTGAATCCGCAGGGGTCGCTCAGCCCCAGCATTTT. This gives the protein CASSESAGVAQPQHF. The chain is built from TRBV2 and TRBJ1-5; TRBD1 might be the D (6 bases). The CDR3 is 15 amino acids. V lost 2 bases and J 6 bases, leaving 14 bases between the germline ends. Germline loops: CDR1 SNHLY, CDR2 FYNNEI.

This sequence joins TRBV7-9 and TRBJ1-1; D is uncertain. Germline CDR1 and CDR2: SEHNR and FQNEAQ (reference sequence). V dropped 6 bases and J dropped 1 base, with 9 bases sitting between them. CDR3 length: 13 amino acids. CDR3 amino acids: CASSLWTNTEAFF. In nucleotides, the CDR3 is TGTGCCAGCAGTTTATGGACGAACACTGAAGCTTTCTTT.

To note about this clone: Other DNA sequences within the sample encode an identical CDR3. The chain recombines TRBV18 with TRBJ1-4; TRBD1 might be the D (5 bases). Trimming shortened V by 6 bases and J by 0 bases, and 11 bases separated the two germline ends. The germline CDR1 and CDR2 sequences are KGHSH and LQKENI. The CDR3 length is 15 residues. In DNA form, the CDR3 reads TGTGCCAGCTCCCCCGGGGGGACAACTAATGAAAAACTGTTTTTT. Translation: CASSPGGTTNEKLFF.